This T cell receptor beta chain was sequenced in a study of T cells in Graves' hyperthyroidism and ophthalmopathy. The CDR3 runs 13 residues. Germline CDR1 and CDR2: LNHNV and YYDKDF (reference sequence). V lost 5 bases, J lost 8 bases, and 13 bases lay in between. The CDR3 regions of TCR beta were amplified from RNA transcripts. The primer set for the first-round RT-PCR of the TCR CDR3 was HTBI. TCRdb analysed the multiplex PCR reads with MiXCR anew, one entry per CDR3 protein. The sample lists 300,000 to 350,000 distinct CDR3 sequences, roughly a fifth occurring once. The source material was blood. This TCR was sampled from a woman aged 50 to 60 with Graves' hyperthyroidism. The chain employs TRBV15 and TRBJ1-3; no reliable D call. Here the CDR3 DNA reads TGTGCCACCAGCCAGAGAGGGTGGGACACCATATATTTT. Protein product: CATSQRGWDTIYF.